The 15 T cell receptor beta chains below come from one sample, sequenced in a study of blood T cell repertoires in COVID-19. Profiling relied on immunoSEQ multiplex PCR, and the TCRdb table lists in-frame clones only, not all of them. In the table there are approximately 110,000 clones, 75% to 90% of which are singletons. The specimen sequenced was peripheral blood. The receptors here all came from a woman in her sixties or seventies with acute or convalescent COVID-19.

J is TRBJ1-2 and V is TRBV27; TRBD1 aligns across 8 bases. With 5 bases clipped from V and 0 bases from J, the junction kept 8 bases outside the gene matches. The CDR3 is made up of 16 amino acids. The germline V gene encodes CDR1 MNHEY and CDR2 SMNVEV (reference sequence). CDR3 in amino acids: CASSPTWTGSNYGYTF. In DNA form, the CDR3 reads TGTGCCAGCAGTCCCACCTGGACAGGGTCTAACTATGGCTACACCTTC.

The chain links TRBV5-1 to TRBJ1-6; unclear D gene. Germline values: CDR1 SGHRS, CDR2 YFSETQ. V lost 0 bases, J lost 6 bases, and 10 bases lay in between. This CDR3 has 15 amino acids. Here the CDR3 DNA reads TGCGCCAGCAGCTTGGGACTAGGGTCTAATTCACCCCTCCACTTT. The encoded protein is CASSLGLGSNSPLHF.

This chain links TRBV4-2 with TRBJ2-7, with D perhaps matching TRBD1 (6 bases). This CDR3 is built from 19 residues. V lost 0 bases and J 2 bases, leaving 23 bases between the germline ends. Germline V gene data show CDR1 as LGHNA and CDR2 as YNFKEQ. The CDR3 bases are TGTGCCAGCAGCCAAGATCTTTCCGGGACAACTAAAATCCCCTACGAGCAGTACTTC. Its protein product is CASSQDLSGTTKIPYEQYF.

CDR3 sequence reads: CASSRGSQSEQYF. The CDR3 DNA sequence: TGTGCCAGTAGTCGGGGGTCTCAAAGCGAGCAGTACTTC. The chain has TRBV19 and TRBJ2-7, with D possibly TRBD2 on 6 matching bases. In germline, CDR1 is LNHDA, CDR2 SQIVND (reference sequence). The CDR3 sequence is 13 residues long. Between the trimmed V and J ends, which lost 5 bases and 6 bases, there was a span of 14 bases.

The chain has TRBV29-1 and TRBJ2-4, with D perhaps matching TRBD1 (6 bases). This CDR3 region has 12 residues. V was shortened by 4 bases and J by 4 bases, with 8 bases between the two germline ends. The V gene's germline CDR1 is SQVTM and CDR2 ANQGSEA. As DNA, the CDR3 is TGCAGCGTTGGGGACACTAAAAACATTCAGTACTTC. It yields the protein CSVGDTKNIQYF.

V gene TRBV4-1 combines with J gene TRBJ1-5; TRBD1 matches at 9 bases. V was pared by 0 bases and J by 5 bases, with 2 bases of the junction left unmatched. The CDR3 runs 15 residues. Per the germline V gene, CDR1 is MGHRA and CDR2 is YSYEKL. The CDR3 here is CASSQEQGAYQPQHF. CDR3 coding DNA: TGCGCCAGCAGCCAAGAACAGGGGGCTTATCAGCCCCAGCATTTT.

The chain is built from TRBV7-3 and TRBJ2-6, with TRBD1 as a possible D gene (6 bases). Germline CDR1 is SGHTA and CDR2 is FQGTGA. The CDR3 runs 16 residues. Deletions cut 3 bases from V and 0 bases from J, with 9 bases between. The DNA for the CDR3 is TGTGCCAGCAGCTTTACAGGGAGCTCTGGGGCCAACGTCCTGACTTTC. It encodes CASSFTGSSGANVLTF.

In this sample, this clone turned up once. The chain joins TRBV14 to TRBJ1-1; D perhaps matches TRBD1 (6 bases). Trimming removed 4 bases at V and 13 bases at J, with 16 bases between. Germline assignment: CDR1 SGHDN and CDR2 FVKESK. The CDR3 extends over 12 amino acids. The CDR3 region has the DNA TGTGCCAGCAGCCTGGGACAAGAAAAAGATTTCTTT. Translated, it gives CASSLGQEKDFF.

This clone was counted a single time. The chain links TRBV6-1 to TRBJ1-4, with 8 bases lining up with TRBD1. V lost 2 bases to trimming and J lost 7 bases; unmatched junction nucleotides: 6. Germline CDR1 and CDR2: MNHNS and SASEGT. The CDR3 runs to 15 residues. The CDR3 reads CASSESGTGREKLFF. In nucleotides, the CDR3 is TGTGCCAGCAGTGAATCCGGGACAGGTCGTGAAAAACTGTTTTTT.

The V call is TRBV7-9, the J call TRBJ2-3; perhaps TRBD1 as D (6 bases). This CDR3 region has 15 residues. Germline V gene data show CDR1 as SEHNR and CDR2 as FQNEAQ (reference sequence). The V and J ends lost 4 bases and 2 bases respectively, with 13 bases between them. CDR3 sequence reads: CASSWDISVTDTQYF. The CDR3 DNA reads as TGTGCCAGCAGCTGGGACATTTCAGTCACAGATACGCAGTATTTT.

This clone was observed a few times. The chain uses TRBV2 and TRBJ1-5; TRBD1 matches 9 bases. The CDR3 contains 15 residues. J gave up 3 bases and V 5 bases, and 5 bases lay outside the gene matches. CDR1 and CDR2 (germline): SNHLY, FYNNEI. The CDR3 sequence: CASSFDRGNNQPQHF. For the CDR3, the DNA is TGTGCCAGCAGTTTCGACAGGGGGAACAATCAGCCCCAGCATTTT.

The genes are TRBV9 and TRBJ2-5, with 10 nucleotides matching TRBD1. The CDR3 loop spans 16 amino acids. Germline V CDR1 and CDR2: SGDLS, YYNGEE. J lost 2 bases, V lost 4 bases, and 8 bases had no gene match. The CDR3 nucleotides read TGTGCCAGCAGCCTCCGGGACAGGGGCCTACAAGAGACCCAGTACTTC. This encodes CASSLRDRGLQETQYF.

This chain links TRBV5-5 with TRBJ2-1; D is unresolved. The CDR3 extends over 11 amino acids. V lost 5 bases to trimming and J lost 4 bases, with 4 bases between them. Germline CDR1 reads SGHKS; CDR2 reads YYEKEE (reference sequence). The CDR3 region is CASSSYNEQFF. In DNA, the CDR3 is TGTGCCAGCAGTTCTTACAATGAGCAGTTCTTC.

V is TRBV28 and J is TRBJ1-4; no reliable D call. The germline V gene encodes CDR1 MDHEN and CDR2 SYDVKM. The CDR3 is 14 amino acids. Between the trimmed V and J ends, which lost 4 bases and 5 bases, there was a span of 11 bases. CDR3 loop: CASSSPGSNEKLFF. For the CDR3, the DNA is TGTGCCAGCAGTTCCCCCGGGTCCAATGAAAAACTGTTTTTT.

This chain links TRBV7-8 with TRBJ2-6, with 8 positions matching TRBD1. The CDR3 length is 16 residues. Per germline, CDR1 SGHVS and CDR2 FQNEAQ. V was clipped by 3 bases and J by 3 bases; unmatched bases: 4. The CDR3 here is CASSFSGGYGANVLTF. Written as DNA, the CDR3 is TGTGCCAGCAGCTTCTCAGGGGGCTATGGGGCCAACGTCCTGACTTTC. The whole variable domain, filled in from reference TRBV7-8 and TRBJ2-6, reads GAGVSQSPRYKVAKRGQDVALRCDPISGHVSLFWYQQALGQGPEFLTYFQNEAQLDKSGLPSDRFFAERPEGSVSTLKIQRTQQEDSAVYLCASSFSGGYGANVLTFGAGSRLTVL.